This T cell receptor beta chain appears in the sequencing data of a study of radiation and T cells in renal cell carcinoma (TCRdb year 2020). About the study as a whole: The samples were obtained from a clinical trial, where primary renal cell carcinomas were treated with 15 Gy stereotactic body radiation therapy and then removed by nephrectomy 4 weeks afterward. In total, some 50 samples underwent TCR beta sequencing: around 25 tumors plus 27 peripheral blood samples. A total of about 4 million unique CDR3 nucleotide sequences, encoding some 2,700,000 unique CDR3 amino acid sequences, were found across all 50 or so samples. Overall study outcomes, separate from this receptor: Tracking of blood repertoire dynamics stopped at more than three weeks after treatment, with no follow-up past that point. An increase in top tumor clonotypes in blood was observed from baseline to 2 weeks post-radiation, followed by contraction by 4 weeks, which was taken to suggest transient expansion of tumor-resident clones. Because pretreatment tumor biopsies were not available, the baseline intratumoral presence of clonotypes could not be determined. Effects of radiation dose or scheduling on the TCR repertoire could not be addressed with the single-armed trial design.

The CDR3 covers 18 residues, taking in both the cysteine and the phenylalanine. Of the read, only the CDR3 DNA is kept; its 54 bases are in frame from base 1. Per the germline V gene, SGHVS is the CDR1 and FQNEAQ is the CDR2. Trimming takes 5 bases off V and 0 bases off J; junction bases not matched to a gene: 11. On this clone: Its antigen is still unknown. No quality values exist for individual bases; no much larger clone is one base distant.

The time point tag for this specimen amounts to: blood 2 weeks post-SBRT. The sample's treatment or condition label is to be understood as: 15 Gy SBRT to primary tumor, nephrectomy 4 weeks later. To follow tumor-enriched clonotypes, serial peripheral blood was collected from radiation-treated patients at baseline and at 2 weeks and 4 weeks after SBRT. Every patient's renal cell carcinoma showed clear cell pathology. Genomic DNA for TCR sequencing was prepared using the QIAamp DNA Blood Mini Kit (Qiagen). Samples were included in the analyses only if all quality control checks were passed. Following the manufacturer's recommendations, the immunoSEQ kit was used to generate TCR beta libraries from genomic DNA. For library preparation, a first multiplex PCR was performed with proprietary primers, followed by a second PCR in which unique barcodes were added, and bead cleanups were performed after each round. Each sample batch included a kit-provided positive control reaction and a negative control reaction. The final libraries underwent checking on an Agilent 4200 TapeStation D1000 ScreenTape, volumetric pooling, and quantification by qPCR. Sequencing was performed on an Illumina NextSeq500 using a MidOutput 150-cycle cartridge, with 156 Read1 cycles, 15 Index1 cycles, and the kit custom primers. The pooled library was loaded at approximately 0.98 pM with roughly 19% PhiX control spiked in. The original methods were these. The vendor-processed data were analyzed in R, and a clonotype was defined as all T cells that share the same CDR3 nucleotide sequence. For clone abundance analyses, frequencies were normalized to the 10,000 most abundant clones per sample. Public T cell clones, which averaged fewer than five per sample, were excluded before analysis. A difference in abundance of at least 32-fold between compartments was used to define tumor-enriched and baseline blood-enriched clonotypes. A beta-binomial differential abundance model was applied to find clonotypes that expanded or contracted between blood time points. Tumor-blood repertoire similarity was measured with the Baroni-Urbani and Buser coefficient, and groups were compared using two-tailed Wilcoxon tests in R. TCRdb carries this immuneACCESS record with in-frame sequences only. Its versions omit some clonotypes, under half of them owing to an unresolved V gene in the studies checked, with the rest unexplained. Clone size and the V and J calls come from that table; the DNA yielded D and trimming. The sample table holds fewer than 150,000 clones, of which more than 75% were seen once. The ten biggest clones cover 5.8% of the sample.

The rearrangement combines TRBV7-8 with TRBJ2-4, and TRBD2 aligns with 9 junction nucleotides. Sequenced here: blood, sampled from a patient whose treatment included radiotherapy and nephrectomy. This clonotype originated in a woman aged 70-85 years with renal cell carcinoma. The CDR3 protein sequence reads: CASSPLRGGGEAKNIQYF. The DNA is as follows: TGTGCCAGCAGCCCTTTGAGGGGCGGGGGGGAAGCCAAAAACATTCAGTACTTC.